Following are 25 T cell receptor beta chains from one sample sequenced in a study of T-cell memory formation after mild COVID-19. Via MiXCR, TCRdb re-called the 5' RACE reads, giving one row per CDR3 protein. Here the sample spans just under 550,000 distinct CDR3 sequences, about 20% being singletons. The sequencing sample was made of PBMCs or a T cell subset sorted from them (not recorded which). All receptors derive from an adult woman who had mild COVID-19 (a few samples of this study predate the infection). Cell type and time point are not known.

The chain couples TRBV7-8 to TRBJ2-3; D is unresolved. The CDR3 is 16 residues long. Looked up from germline, CDR1 is SGHVS and CDR2 is FQNEAQ. V was clipped by 2 bases and J by 2 bases, with 14 bases between them. The CDR3 DNA is TGTGCCAGCAGCTTACAGTCTAACCTCTACACAGATACGCAGTATTTT. Protein sequence: CASSLQSNLYTDTQYF.

This clonotype was observed a few times. The gene calls are TRBV5-6 and TRBJ2-7, with a possible D match to TRBD1 (5 bases). The ends were cut back, 0 bases at V and 3 bases at J, with 10 bases in the middle. Per germline, CDR1 SGHDT and CDR2 YYEEEE. CDR3 length: 14 amino acids. The CDR3 nucleotides read TGTGCCAGCAGCTTGGTAGGGGCAGGCTACGAGCAGTACTTC. This gives the protein CASSLVGAGYEQYF. Variable domain in full (rest from reference TRBV5-6 and TRBJ2-7): DAGVTQSPTHLIKTRGQQVTLRCSPKSGHDTVSWYQQALGQGPQFIFQYYEEEERQRGNFPDRFSGHQFPNYSSELNVNALLLGDSALYLCASSLVGAGYEQYFGPGTRLTVT.

The chain has TRBV11-2 and TRBJ2-5; weak D call: TRBD1 (8 bases). Trimming took off 5 bases at V and 4 bases at J, with 20 bases between the two ends. The V gene's germline CDR1 is SGHAT and CDR2 FQNNGV. The CDR3 covers 16 residues. The CDR3 nucleotides read TGTGCCAGCAGCCCCGGACAGGGAGGGGATTTAGAGACCCAGTACTTC. It yields the protein CASSPGQGGDLETQYF.

V gene TRBV5-6 combines with J gene TRBJ2-3, with D perhaps matching TRBD2 (6 bases). CDR1 is SGHDT and CDR2 is YYEEEE in the germline V gene. Trimming removed 2 bases at V and 9 bases at J, with 16 bases between. The CDR3 contains 14 residues. The CDR3 loop reads CASSFVAAPGTQYF. The CDR3 DNA follows: TGTGCCAGCAGCTTCGTAGCGGCCCCTGGCACGCAGTATTTT.

The chain couples TRBV12-3 or TRBV12-4 to TRBJ1-5, with TRBD1 matching over 9 bases. The V segment lost 3 bases and the J segment 7 bases; nucleotides outside the gene matches: 13. The CDR3 extends over 17 amino acids. The chain's CDR3 is CASSFVGDRVGRQPQHF. DNA of the CDR3: TGTGCCAGCAGTTTCGTGGGGGACAGGGTAGGCAGGCAGCCCCAGCATTTT.

The V gene is TRBV9, the J gene TRBJ2-7; D remains unclear. Trimming removed 3 bases at V and 4 bases at J, with 14 bases between. CDR1 is SGDLS, CDR2 YYNGEE, per germline. This CDR3 is 14 amino acids long. CDR3 in DNA: TGTGCCAGCAGCGCCACCGGGTCCCTTTACGAGCAGTACTTC. Translated, it gives CASSATGSLYEQYF.

This clonotype turned up a few times. The V call is TRBV29-1, the J call TRBJ1-2; 7 nucleotides line up with TRBD1. CDR1 is SQVTM, CDR2 ANQGSEA, per germline. CDR3 length: 14 residues. With V trimmed by 0 bases and J by 6 bases, 7 bases remained unmatched. The CDR3 region is CSVEDGTGEHGYTF. As DNA, the CDR3 is TGCAGCGTTGAAGATGGCACAGGGGAGCATGGCTACACCTTC.

This clonotype was seen more than once but under ten times. The chain employs TRBV12-3 or TRBV12-4 and TRBJ1-2; 8 bases are shared with TRBD1. V lost 8 bases to trimming and J lost 5 bases; unmatched junction nucleotides: 4. This CDR3 has 12 residues. This chain's CDR3 is CASQQGDYGYTF. CDR3 DNA sequence: TGTGCCAGCCAACAGGGGGATTATGGCTACACCTTC.

The chain couples TRBV12-3 or TRBV12-4 to TRBJ2-7, with TRBD2 identical over 10 bases. V was pared by 4 bases and J by 4 bases, with 4 bases of the junction left unmatched. This CDR3 spans 14 amino acids. The CDR3 sequence is CASSSSSGGYEQYF. The DNA for the CDR3 is TGTGCCAGCAGTTCATCTAGCGGGGGTTACGAGCAGTACTTC.

This clonotype has a handful of counts. The genes are TRBV7-2 and TRBJ2-3, with D possibly TRBD2 on 6 matching bases. Germline lookup yields CDR1 SGHTA and CDR2 FQGNSA. The CDR3 is made up of 11 amino acids. Trimming took off 11 bases at V and 13 bases at J, with 19 bases between the two ends. The chain's CDR3 is CASREGWGEYF. The DNA of the CDR3 is TGTGCCTCCCGAGAGGGGTGGGGGGAGTATTTT.

This clonotype was detected many times. The chain couples TRBV7-9 to TRBJ2-5; the match to TRBD1 covers 7 bases. Germline V gene data show CDR1 as SEHNR and CDR2 as FQNEAQ (reference sequence). Germline trimming cut 4 bases from V and 2 bases from J; bases unmatched to any gene: 13. This CDR3 is 17 amino acids long. The chain's CDR3 is CASSSWDRGRFQETQYF. The CDR3 nucleotides read TGTGCCAGCAGCTCCTGGGACAGAGGACGCTTTCAAGAGACCCAGTACTTC. The entire variable domain, with the rest obtained from reference TRBV7-9 and TRBJ2-5, is as follows: DTGVSQNPRHKITKRGQNVTFRCDPISEHNRLYWYRQTLGQGPEFLTYFQNEAQLEKSRLLSDRFSAERPKGSFSTLEIQRTEQGDSAMYLCASSSWDRGRFQETQYFGPGTRLLVL.

This chain's CDR3 is CASSGVSDRYYEQYF. For the CDR3, the DNA is TGTGCCAGCTCAGGGGTTTCCGACAGGTACTACGAGCAGTACTTC. The rearrangement links TRBV18 to TRBJ2-7, with a tentative D call TRBD1 (6 bases). The CDR3 has 15 amino acids. Trimming removed 5 bases at V and 3 bases at J, with 17 bases between. Germline V lookup: CDR1 KGHSH, CDR2 LQKENI.

The gene calls are TRBV6-5 and TRBJ2-1; 9 bases line up with TRBD1. V shed 6 bases and J 10 bases; nucleotides not matched to a gene: 13. This CDR3 is built from 15 residues. Germline lookup yields CDR1 MNHEY and CDR2 SVGAGI. CDR3 amino acids: CASSQTLTGGREQFF. CDR3 nucleotide sequence: TGTGCCAGCAGCCAAACCCTGACAGGGGGAAGGGAGCAGTTCTTC.

The J gene is TRBJ2-6, the V gene TRBV5-5; TRBD1 agrees at 7 bases. Germline CDR1 reads SGHKS; CDR2 reads YYEKEE (reference sequence). The V gene end was trimmed by 3 bases and the J gene end by 0 bases; junction bases not matched to a gene: 3. The CDR3 totals 16 residues. CDR3 protein: CASSSDRFSGANVLTF. The CDR3 DNA is TGTGCCAGCAGCTCGGACAGGTTCTCTGGGGCCAACGTCCTGACTTTC.

The chain joins TRBV15 to TRBJ2-4; D gene unclear. Per the germline V gene, CDR1 is LNHNV and CDR2 is YYDKDF (reference sequence). Trimming took 0 bases from V and 8 from J, leaving 14 bases between them. The CDR3 consists of 15 residues. CDR3 in amino acids: CATSRDTLIRDIQYF. The CDR3 DNA reads as TGTGCCACCAGCAGAGATACCCTAATTCGGGACATTCAGTACTTC. The variable domain in full, completed from reference TRBV15 and TRBJ2-4, reads DAMVIQNPRYQVTQFGKPVTLSCSQTLNHNVMYWYQQKSSQAPKLLFHYYDKDFNNEADTPDNFQSRRPNTSFCFLDIRSPGLGDTAMYLCATSRDTLIRDIQYFGAGTRLSVL.

The gene calls are TRBV7-2 and TRBJ1-1; no clear D gene. The CDR3 consists of 13 residues. The V end was cut by 6 bases, the J end by 1 base, with 9 bases between. Germline lookup yields CDR1 SGHTA and CDR2 FQGNSA. CDR3 DNA: TGTGCCAGCAGAGGTAGCCAGAACACTGAAGCTTTCTTT. The encoded protein is CASRGSQNTEAFF.

The rearrangement links TRBV27 to TRBJ2-3; perhaps TRBD1 as D (5 bases). The CDR3 sequence is 15 residues long. V lost 5 bases and J lost 2, with 14 bases in between. Germline lookup yields CDR1 MNHEY and CDR2 SMNVEV (reference sequence). CDR3 coding DNA: TGTGCCAGCAGTCCAAGGCAGGGAAACACAGATACGCAGTATTTT. It codes for CASSPRQGNTDTQYF.

This clonotype was seen only a few times. This chain joins TRBV29-1 and TRBJ1-1; D is unclear. The length of the CDR3 is 10 residues. CDR1 and CDR2 from the germline V gene are SQVTM and ANQGSEA. V gave up 1 base and J gave up 10 bases, with 7 bases separating them. The CDR3 DNA reads TGCAGCGTTGAAGCTGGGGTAGCTTTCTTT. Amino acid sequence: CSVEAGVAFF.

The table lists this clonotype with a few counts. The rearrangement uses TRBV9 and TRBJ2-3, with D tentatively TRBD1 (5 bases). V dropped 1 base and J dropped 4 bases, with 13 bases sitting between them. Germline values: CDR1 SGDLS, CDR2 YYNGEE. CDR3 size: 15 residues. DNA for the CDR3: TGTGCCAGCAGCGTATGGGGCGTCGGCGCAGATACGCAGTATTTT. This sequence encodes CASSVWGVGADTQYF.

The V call is TRBV30, the J call TRBJ1-5; D call uncertain. The CDR3 loop spans 16 amino acids. Germline CDR1 reads GTSNPN; CDR2 reads SVGIG (reference sequence). V was clipped by 3 bases and J by 0 bases, with 15 bases between them. CDR3 bases: TGTGCCTGGAGCGACTTCGTGCAGCGTAGCAATCAGCCCCAGCATTTT. This codes for CAWSDFVQRSNQPQHF.

The CDR3 region is CASSQDSVVSYNEQFF. As DNA, the CDR3 is TGCGCCAGCAGCCAAGATTCGGTTGTCAGCTACAATGAGCAGTTCTTC. V gene TRBV4-3 combines with J gene TRBJ2-1; D gene unclear. CDR1 is LGHNA and CDR2 is YSLEER in the germline V gene. This CDR3 is built from 16 residues. Trimming pared 0 bases from V and 3 bases from J, leaving 12 bases between.

The chain is built from TRBV11-2 and TRBJ2-2; no reliable D call. The CDR3 is 15 residues long. Germline V CDR1 and CDR2: SGHAT, FQNNGV. The germline V and J ends were trimmed by 6 bases and 1 base, with 12 bases remaining between them. The CDR3 loop is CASRTDLLNTGELFF. CDR3 bases: TGTGCCAGCAGGACGGATCTACTGAACACCGGGGAGCTGTTTTTT.

The chain couples TRBV7-2 to TRBJ2-2, with D perhaps TRBD1 (6 bases). The CDR3 runs 15 residues. CDR1 is SGHTA, CDR2 FQGNSA, per germline. Trimming stripped 4 bases from V and 4 bases from J, with 13 bases between. The CDR3 loop is CASSYRRGSTGELFF. The CDR3 DNA is TGTGCCAGCAGCTATCGCAGGGGCAGCACCGGGGAGCTGTTTTTT.

This clonotype was counted only a few times. V and J are TRBV3-1 and TRBJ1-1; D ambiguous. Germline loops: CDR1 LGHDT, CDR2 YNNKEL (reference sequence). V lost 8 bases to trimming and J lost 0 bases, with 7 bases between them. The CDR3 loop spans 12 amino acids. CDR3 sequence: CASSVMNTEAFF. The CDR3 DNA reads TGTGCCAGCTCAGTGATGAACACTGAAGCTTTCTTT. Based on the CDR3 plus reference TRBV3-1 and TRBJ1-1, the full variable domain is DTAVSQTPKYLVTQMGNDKSIKCEQNLGHDTMYWYKQDSKKFLKIMFSYNNKELIINETVPNRFSPKSPDKAHLNLHINSLELGDSAVYFCASSVMNTEAFFGQGTRLTVV.

The chain joins TRBV30 to TRBJ1-5; D unresolved. The germline V gene has CDR1 GTSNPN and CDR2 SVGIG (reference sequence). This CDR3 is 14 amino acids long. The V and J ends lost 3 bases and 1 base respectively, with 10 bases between them. The CDR3 region is CAWSGVASNQPQHF. CDR3 DNA: TGTGCCTGGAGCGGGGTAGCGAGCAATCAGCCCCAGCATTTT.